This TCR beta chain was sequenced in a study of response to subunit inactivated influenza vaccine. General study findings and limits: A suggestion made by the authors is that each seasonal influenza vaccination recruits few new T cells.

TCRdb recomputed calls from the RT-PCR reads with MiXCR, one row per CDR3 protein. The sample holds around 530,000 distinct CDR3 sequences, more than 15% seen once. The sample holds a few counts of this clonotype. Its target is unknown. CDR1 is SGHRS and CDR2 is YFSETQ in the germline V gene. V lost 0 bases and J lost 8, with 14 bases in between. The CDR3 length is 15 residues. The sequence was collected from a man aged 50 to 69 who received an inactivated influenza vaccine. The input for sequencing was CD4+ T cells sorted from PBMCs, taken less than 25 months after vaccination. This chain connects TRBV5-1 to TRBJ1-4; possible D gene TRBD1, 5 bases. The CDR3 DNA is TGCGCCAGCAGCTTGGCTGCGGGACGAGGAGAAAAACTGTTTTTT. Translation gives CASSLAAGRGEKLFF.